Presented here are 21 T cell receptor beta chains from one specimen sequenced in a study of T cell responses to AZD1222 COVID-19 vaccine. Profiling relied on immunoSEQ multiplex PCR, and the TCRdb table lists in-frame clones only, not all of them. The data hold 120,000 or so clones, with 93% observed a single time. Material: peripheral blood, obtained 28 days after the second AZD1222 dose. The receptors derive from an adult who received the AZD1222 COVID-19 vaccine.

The chain recombines TRBV30 with TRBJ1-2; D call uncertain. Between the trimmed V and J ends, which lost 2 bases and 8 bases, there was a span of 9 bases. The CDR3 sequence is 11 residues long. Germline V CDR1 and CDR2: GTSNPN, SVGIG (reference sequence). This chain's CDR3 is CAWSLSGGYTF. The CDR3 coding sequence is TGTGCCTGGAGTCTCTCGGGGGGCTACACCTTC.

Note on this clone: Germline is not matched at one junction end, which may reflect a read error. The CDR3 spells CASSKLGGYNEQFF. The CDR3, as DNA: TGTGCTAGCAGCAAACTGGGCGGATACAATGAGCAGTTCTTC. This rearrangement joins TRBV7-7 to TRBJ2-1; D not resolved. The CDR3 loop spans 14 amino acids. Germline-derived CDR1 and CDR2 are SSHAT and FNYEAQ (reference sequence).

This chain joins TRBV6-6 and TRBJ1-2; D is unresolved. The CDR3 contains 14 residues. The germline gives CDR1 MNHNY, CDR2 SVGAGI (reference sequence). Trimming cost V 9 bases and J 6 bases, with 20 bases left between them. The CDR3 here is CASMLGMGIHGYTF. CDR3 sequence (DNA): TGTGCCAGTATGCTTGGGATGGGGATTCATGGCTACACCTTC.

The chain is built from TRBV6-5 and TRBJ1-5; unclear D gene. Germline V gene lookup returns CDR1 MNHEY and CDR2 SVGAGI. The CDR3 has 15 residues. V was trimmed by 8 bases and J by 0 bases, leaving 14 bases between them. The CDR3 here is CASVIRLYSNQPQHF. CDR3 sequence (DNA): TGTGCCAGCGTTATACGGCTTTATAGCAATCAGCCCCAGCATTTT.

The V call is TRBV10-3, the J call TRBJ2-7; D is perhaps TRBD1 (6 bases). The germline V gene encodes CDR1 ENHRY and CDR2 SYGVKD. The V end was cut by 2 bases, the J end by 2 bases, with 10 bases between. The CDR3 loop spans 14 amino acids. The CDR3 region has the DNA TGTGCCATCAGTGAGACAGGGAGTCCCTACGAGCAGTACTTC. This encodes CAISETGSPYEQYF.

About this clone: The junction does not match germline at one end; this may be a read error. The V and J genes are TRBV10-1 and TRBJ2-7; the match to TRBD1 covers 8 bases. The CDR3 sequence is 11 residues long. The germline V gene encodes CDR1 WNHNN and CDR2 SYGVQD (reference sequence). CDR3 in DNA: TGCGCCAGCAGTGAGTCTTCAGGGGGCAGCTTC. Encoded protein: CASSESSGGSF.

This chain links TRBV6-5 with TRBJ2-2; 9 nucleotides align to TRBD1. The V segment lost 2 bases and the J segment 8 bases; nucleotides outside the gene matches: 6. Looked up from germline, CDR1 is MNHEY and CDR2 is SVGAGI. The CDR3 covers 15 residues. CDR3 DNA sequence: TGTGCCAGCAGTTACACGACAGGGGGTAATGGGGAGCTGTTTTTT. Translating it yields CASSYTTGGNGELFF.

The genes are TRBV6-5 and TRBJ1-1; D not certain. This CDR3 has 13 amino acids. CDR1 is MNHEY and CDR2 is SVGAGI in the germline V gene. V was cut by 5 bases and J by 0 bases, with 7 bases left in between. CDR3 nucleotides: TGTGCCAGCAGTCCACTCCTGAACACTGAAGCTTTCTTT. It encodes CASSPLLNTEAFF.

The V and J genes are TRBV6-5 and TRBJ2-7; 8 positions match TRBD1. There are 16 residues in the CDR3. With 0 bases clipped from V and 3 bases from J, the junction kept 7 bases outside the gene matches. CDR1 is MNHEY, CDR2 SVGAGI, per germline. The CDR3 protein is CASSYSKSGGFYEQYF. CDR3 DNA: TGTGCCAGCAGTTACTCGAAGTCAGGGGGCTTCTACGAGCAGTACTTC.

This rearrangement joins TRBV6-2 or TRBV6-3 to TRBJ1-1; TRBD1 is a possible D gene (5 bases). Germline V gives CDR1 MNHEY, CDR2 SVGEGT. The CDR3 length is 13 residues. Trimming left V 2 bases short and J 5 bases short, with 9 bases between. CDR3 protein: CASSYDRGTEAFF. The CDR3 DNA is TGTGCCAGCAGTTACGACAGAGGGACTGAAGCTTTCTTT.

This clone was found once. The V and J genes are TRBV2 and TRBJ2-1, with D maybe TRBD2 (6 bases). The CDR3 has 12 residues. V was cut by 3 bases and J by 10 bases, with 10 bases left in between. Germline V gene sequence: CDR1 SNHLY, CDR2 FYNNEI. The CDR3 sequence: CASSEGGLEQFF. As DNA, the CDR3 is TGTGCCAGCAGTGAGGGGGGTTTGGAGCAGTTCTTC.

Of note for this clone: One end of the junction is discordant with germline, which a read error may explain. In DNA form, the CDR3 reads TGTGCCAGCAGATACTTGGACAGGAAAGAGACCCAGTACTTC. This sequence encodes CASRYLDRKETQYF. V usage is TRBV6-2 or TRBV6-3 and J usage is TRBJ2-5; 7 bases line up with TRBD1. The length of the CDR3 is 14 residues. CDR1 MNHEY and CDR2 SVGEGT come from the germline V gene.

The chain has TRBV4-1 and TRBJ1-4; 8 bases line up with TRBD1. Germline CDR1 is MGHRA and CDR2 is YSYEKL. This CDR3 has 15 residues. V shed 4 bases, J shed 8 bases, and the junction held 9 bases outside the gene matches. CDR3 coding DNA: TGCGCCAGCAGCCCCCAGGGGGCTCCGGGGGAAAAACTGTTTTTT. Its protein product is CASSPQGAPGEKLFF.

DNA of the CDR3: TGTGCCAGCAGCTTTCGAGCGAACACTGAAGCTTTCTTT. Residues: CASSFRANTEAFF. The genes are TRBV7-8 and TRBJ1-1; D is unclear. Trimming removed 3 bases at V and 1 base at J, with 6 bases between. This CDR3 region has 13 residues. Germline loops: CDR1 SGHVS, CDR2 FQNEAQ.

CDR3 amino acids: CASSLNTGPRSKGYTF. In nucleotides, the CDR3 is TGTGCCAGCAGCTTAAACACCGGGCCTCGCTCAAAGGGCTACACCTTC. The chain couples TRBV7-8 to TRBJ1-2, with D hard to call. The CDR3 is 16 amino acids. V was shortened by 2 bases and J by 8 bases, with 21 bases between the two germline ends. Germline V gene lookup returns CDR1 SGHVS and CDR2 FQNEAQ.

V and J are TRBV11-3 and TRBJ1-2; D might be TRBD1 (6 bases). Trimming pared 3 bases from V and 2 bases from J, leaving 10 bases between. The CDR3 spans 14 residues. The germline CDR1 and CDR2 sequences are SGHNT and YENEEA. As DNA, the CDR3 is TGTGCCAGCAGCTTCCACGACAGGAACTATGGCTACACCTTC. Its translation is CASSFHDRNYGYTF.

The chain's CDR3 is CASGTGNFEQYF. CDR3 nucleotide sequence: TGTGCCAGCGGGACAGGGAATTTCGAGCAGTACTTC. The chain recombines TRBV6-5 with TRBJ2-7; 9 positions match TRBD1. Losses at the gene ends were 8 bases for V and 6 bases for J; bases not matched to a gene: 5. CDR1 is MNHEY, CDR2 SVGAGI, per germline. The CDR3 sequence is 12 residues long.

This rearrangement joins TRBV7-2 to TRBJ2-3; TRBD2 might be the D (6 bases). V dropped 2 bases and J dropped 4 bases, with 10 bases sitting between them. This CDR3 is built from 14 residues. The V gene's germline CDR1 is SGHTA and CDR2 FQGNSA. CDR3 in DNA: TGTGCCAGCAGCTTAAGGGAGGCGGCAGATACGCAGTATTTT. It codes for CASSLREAADTQYF.

This clone was observed a single time. The V call is TRBV6-1, the J call TRBJ2-7; 10 bases agree with TRBD2. Germline V gives CDR1 MNHNS, CDR2 SASEGT. V dropped 3 bases and J dropped 2; count of bases not matched to a gene: 4. This CDR3 spans 15 amino acids. CDR3 loop: CASSDLAGAAYEQYF. The DNA of the CDR3 is TGTGCCAGCAGTGATCTAGCGGGAGCCGCCTACGAGCAGTACTTC.

The chain carries TRBV27 and TRBJ2-3, with TRBD2 matching over 10 bases. The J segment lost 4 bases and the V segment lost 5 bases, leaving 9 bases of the junction unmatched. Germline loops: CDR1 MNHEY, CDR2 SMNVEV (reference sequence). This CDR3 is built from 16 residues. The DNA of the CDR3 is TGTGCCAGCAGTACCACCCGAGCGGGAGGGCCAGATACGCAGTATTTT. Translated: CASSTTRAGGPDTQYF.

J is TRBJ2-1 and V is TRBV9, with D possibly being TRBD1 (6 bases). Trimming took 4 bases from V and 16 from J, leaving 21 bases between them. Looked up from germline, CDR1 is SGDLS and CDR2 is YYNGEE. The CDR3 consists of 13 residues. The CDR3 DNA reads TGTGCCAGCAGCCCACAAGGACAGCGTGGCGAATTCTTC. Translated: CASSPQGQRGEFF.